The 16 T cell receptor beta chains presented below share a single source sample, sequenced in a study of T-cell reconstitution after alpha-beta-depleted transplantation in children. Unique molecular identifiers were incorporated during preparation of the TCRbeta library. From the PCR reads, TCRdb called clonotypes with MiXCR, one entry per CDR3 protein. Here the sample spans around 300,000 distinct CDR3 sequences, 9.5% to 13% being singletons. The sequences come from PBMCs, collected before TCRalphabeta/CD19-depleted stem cell transplant. These receptor sequences come from a boy younger than two with acute myeloid leukemia, due to receive a stem cell transplant.

This clonotype was found many times. As DNA, the CDR3 is TGTGCCAGCAGTTTACCCAGCGAGGGGGGGCCTTCAAATGAGCAGTTCTTC. Translation gives CASSLPSEGGPSNEQFF. The chain joins TRBV27 to TRBJ2-1, with D maybe TRBD2 (7 bases). The V gene lost 2 bases and the J gene lost 7 bases, with 21 bases spanning the gap. Germline-derived CDR1 and CDR2 are MNHEY and SMNVEV (reference sequence). The CDR3 covers 17 residues.

In its sample, this clonotype was seen many times. The CDR3 bases are TGTGCCAGCAGTTTTTGGGGAGAAAAAGGCGGCTATGGCTACACCTTC. Protein product: CASSFWGEKGGYGYTF. The chain recombines TRBV11-2 with TRBJ1-2; no firm D call. Per the germline V gene, CDR1 is SGHAT and CDR2 is FQNNGV. Trimming cost V 6 bases and J 4 bases, with 21 bases left between them. There are 16 residues in the CDR3.

This chain connects TRBV7-6 to TRBJ2-1, with 14 bases fitting TRBD2. Germline CDR1 is SGHVS and CDR2 is FNYEAQ. After removal of 6 bases from V and 0 bases from J, the junction contained 7 bases not matched to a gene. This CDR3 has 18 residues. This chain's CDR3 is CASSSPGTSGSSYNEQFF. In nucleotides, the CDR3 is TGTGCCAGCAGTTCTCCCGGGACTAGCGGGAGCTCCTACAATGAGCAGTTCTTC.

This sequence joins TRBV3-1 and TRBJ1-4; D is perhaps TRBD1 (6 bases). With 3 bases removed from V and 3 bases from J, the gap between germline ends came to 8 bases. The CDR3 consists of 14 residues. Germline assignment: CDR1 LGHDT and CDR2 YNNKEL (reference sequence). DNA for the CDR3: TGTGCCAGCAGCCAGGGGGCGGCTAATGAAAAACTGTTTTTT. This translates into CASSQGAANEKLFF.

This chain links TRBV4-3 with TRBJ2-2; a possible D gene is TRBD1 (5 bases). Germline CDR1 is LGHNA and CDR2 is YSLEER. The CDR3 extends over 15 amino acids. V was clipped by 3 bases and J by 0 bases, with 8 bases between them. In DNA, the CDR3 is TGCGCCAGCAGCCAGAGGACAACGAACACCGGGGAGCTGTTTTTT. Translating gives CASSQRTTNTGELFF.

At least ten counts were recorded for this clonotype. The chain links TRBV12-3 or TRBV12-4 to TRBJ2-2, with D tentatively TRBD2 (6 bases). This CDR3 has 16 residues. Between the trimmed V and J ends, which lost 3 bases and 1 base, there was a span of 12 bases. The CDR3 coding sequence is TGTGCCAGCAGTTTGGGGAGGAGGGGGAACACCGGGGAGCTGTTTTTT. It specifies CASSLGRRGNTGELFF.

The table lists this clonotype with many counts. This chain links TRBV20-1 with TRBJ2-2; D unresolved. The CDR3 is 14 amino acids. In germline, CDR1 is DFQATT, CDR2 SNEGSKA (reference sequence). With 5 bases removed from V and 1 base from J, the gap between germline ends came to 11 bases. CDR3 sequence: CSAARALNTGELFF. CDR3 in DNA: TGCAGTGCTGCCCGGGCCTTGAACACCGGGGAGCTGTTTTTT.

Points on this clonotype: This could be a read error, since a much larger clone is one nucleotide away. This chain uses TRBV7-2 with TRBJ1-3, with 9 positions matching TRBD1. The germline gives CDR1 SGHTA, CDR2 FQGNSA. CDR3 length equals 16 residues. The CDR3 protein is CATSLTGGILGNTIYF. Written as DNA, the CDR3 is TGTGCCACCAGCCTGACAGGGGGAATCCTCGGAAACACCATATATTTT.

This clonotype has more than one count but fewer than ten. The J gene is TRBJ2-7, the V gene TRBV28; the D gene is possibly TRBD1 (5 bases). This CDR3 region has 14 residues. V lost 5 bases and J lost 2, with 13 bases in between. Germline V lookup: CDR1 MDHEN, CDR2 SYDVKM. The CDR3 reads CASSLHGAPYEQYF. CDR3 DNA: TGTGCCAGCAGTCTACATGGGGCACCCTACGAGCAGTACTTC.

In its sample, this clonotype was seen many times. This chain uses TRBV5-1 with TRBJ2-6, with a tentative D call TRBD1 (6 bases). V was shortened by 0 bases and J by 0 bases, with 10 bases between the two germline ends. Germline V CDR1 and CDR2: SGHRS, YFSETQ. CDR3 length: 17 amino acids. CDR3 loop: CASSLGTVHSGANVLTF. CDR3 nucleotide sequence: TGCGCCAGCAGCTTGGGGACAGTCCACTCTGGGGCCAACGTCCTGACTTTC.

This clonotype came up many times. The chain couples TRBV12-3 or TRBV12-4 to TRBJ2-3; 9 bases agree with TRBD1. CDR3 length equals 15 residues. J was trimmed by 2 bases and V by 5 bases; bases with no gene match: 5. DNA for the CDR3: TGTGCCAGCAGTAAACAGGGGGCGCACACAGATACGCAGTATTTT. It specifies CASSKQGAHTDTQYF.

This clonotype was recorded many times. The chain employs TRBV13 and TRBJ2-5; 7 bases line up with TRBD1. V gave up 2 bases and J gave up 1 base; unmatched junction bases: 1. The CDR3 spans 14 residues. Germline V gives CDR1 PRHDT, CDR2 FYEKMQ (reference sequence). The CDR3 DNA reads as TGTGCCAGCAGCTTACGGACAGGCCAAGAGACCCAGTACTTC. It codes for CASSLRTGQETQYF.

The rearrangement uses TRBV25-1 and TRBJ2-1; no reliable D call. Trimming took 3 bases from V and 0 from J, leaving 12 bases between them. The CDR3 has 16 residues. Germline CDR1 and CDR2: MGHDK and SYGVNS. The CDR3 bases are TGTGCCAGCAGTGATCCAAGAAACCCCTCCTACAATGAGCAGTTCTTC. Translated: CASSDPRNPSYNEQFF.

This clonotype has ten or more counts. CDR3: CASSLVAAGTDTQYF. The CDR3, as DNA: TGCGCCAGCAGCTTGGTAGCGGCTGGCACAGATACGCAGTATTTT. This chain links TRBV5-1 with TRBJ2-3; D is perhaps TRBD2 (6 bases). CDR3 size: 15 residues. The V gene's germline CDR1 is SGHRS and CDR2 YFSETQ. V was clipped by 0 bases and J by 1 base, with 9 bases between them.

This sequence joins TRBV19 and TRBJ2-2; 10 bases are a match to TRBD1. After removal of 8 bases from V and 7 bases from J, the junction contained 4 bases not matched to a gene. The V gene's germline CDR1 is LNHDA and CDR2 SQIVND (reference sequence). This CDR3 comprises 13 residues. CDR3 DNA sequence: TGTGCCAGTCGGGGACAGGGGTTCGGGGAGCTGTTTTTT. The encoded protein is CASRGQGFGELFF.

This chain uses TRBV10-3 with TRBJ2-3; 8 positions match TRBD2. The J segment lost 3 bases and the V segment lost 0 bases, leaving 11 bases of the junction unmatched. Germline CDR1 is ENHRY and CDR2 is SYGVKD. This CDR3 is built from 18 residues. Here the CDR3 DNA reads TGTGCCATCAGTGAGTCTAGCGGGACCCCCCTGGGAACAGATACGCAGTATTTT. As protein: CAISESSGTPLGTDTQYF.